These T cell receptor beta chains were read from a single sample in a study of identical twins. A single record per CDR3 protein comes from TCRdb applying MiXCR to the 5' RACE reads. The sample lists 250,000 to 350,000 distinct CDR3 sequences; roughly 10% were seen once. The same specimen was also included in a second study, on yellow fever vaccine responses in identical twins.

The material sequenced was CD8+ T cells sorted from blood. These TCRs come from a woman between 18 and 29 years old in good health. Each CDR3 is given with its conserved first and last residue. The D gene is left open where the match is weak. Some rows have no size entry. The others give once, few or many, or a class for an expanded clone.

TRBD1 | - | TRBJ2-5 | TRBV9 | TGTGCCAGCAGCGATCCGGGACAGCAAGAGACCCAGTACTTC | CASSDPGQQETQYF
- | - | TRBJ1-5 | TRBV25-1 | TGTGCCAGCAGCCCCGGGTGGAGCAATCAGCCCCAGCATTTT | CASSPGWSNQPQHF
TRBD1 | many | TRBJ2-7 | TRBV10-3 | TGTGCCATCAGAACGGACAGGGTGAACTCCTACGAGCAGTACTTC | CAIRTDRVNSYEQYF
TRBD2 | many | TRBJ2-7 | TRBV12-3/TRBV12-4 | TGTGCCAGCAGTTTCGGGCTAGCGGGTCAATACGAGCAGTACTTC | CASSFGLAGQYEQYF
TRBD2 | few | TRBJ2-7 | TRBV13 | TGTGCCAGCAGCGGAGGGACTAGCGGGAGATACGAGCAGTACTTC | CASSGGTSGRYEQYF
- | - | TRBJ1-5 | TRBV12-3/TRBV12-4 | TGTGCCAGCAGTTCTTGGGACGGCCAGCCCCAGCATTTT | CASSSWDGQPQHF
- | many | TRBJ2-2 | TRBV4-2 | TGTGCCAGCAGCCAAGATCCAGGGCCGGACACCGGGGAGCTGTTTTTT | CASSQDPGPDTGELFF
- | many | TRBJ2-7 | TRBV12-3/TRBV12-4 | TGTGCCAGCAGTTTACACGACAGTCCCTACGAGCAGTACTTC | CASSLHDSPYEQYF
- | few | TRBJ2-7 | TRBV28 | TGTGCCAGCAGTTTATCCCAGGCCCCTACCTACGAGCAGTACTTC | CASSLSQAPTYEQYF
- | few | TRBJ1-1 | TRBV20-1 | TGCAGTGCTAGACCCGGTAACACTGAAGCTTTCTTT | CSARPGNTEAFF
TRBD2 | few | TRBJ2-1 | TRBV7-6 | TGTGCCAGCAGCGAGTCTAGCGGGAGGGCCGATGAGCAGTTCTTC | CASSESSGRADEQFF
- | - | TRBJ2-2 | TRBV5-1 | TGCGCCAGCAGCTTGGCCACAACAGGGCGGGGCCGGGAGCTGTTTTTT | CASSLATTGRGRELFF
- | many | TRBJ2-3 | TRBV6-5 | TGTGCCAGCAGTTACTCGGGGCCAGATACGCAGTATTTT | CASSYSGPDTQYF
TRBD2 | few | TRBJ2-2 | TRBV7-3 | TGTGCCAGCGGACTAGCGGGCACCGGGGAGCTGTTTTTT | CASGLAGTGELFF
TRBD1 | - | TRBJ1-2 | TRBV6-1 | TGTGCCAGTGTTTGGGCTCCGGGACAGGGAGACTATGGCTACACCTTC | CASVWAPGQGDYGYTF
TRBD2 | few | TRBJ2-5 | TRBV20-1 | TGCAGTGCTTCCCGGACTAGCTCAGAGACCCAGTACTTC | CSASRTSSETQYF
TRBD2 | few | TRBJ2-1 | TRBV11-2 | TGTGCCAGCAGCTCCCCTGGGGGGACTAGCGGGAGTGGAAACTACAATGAGCAGTTCTTC | CASSSPGGTSGSGNYNEQFF